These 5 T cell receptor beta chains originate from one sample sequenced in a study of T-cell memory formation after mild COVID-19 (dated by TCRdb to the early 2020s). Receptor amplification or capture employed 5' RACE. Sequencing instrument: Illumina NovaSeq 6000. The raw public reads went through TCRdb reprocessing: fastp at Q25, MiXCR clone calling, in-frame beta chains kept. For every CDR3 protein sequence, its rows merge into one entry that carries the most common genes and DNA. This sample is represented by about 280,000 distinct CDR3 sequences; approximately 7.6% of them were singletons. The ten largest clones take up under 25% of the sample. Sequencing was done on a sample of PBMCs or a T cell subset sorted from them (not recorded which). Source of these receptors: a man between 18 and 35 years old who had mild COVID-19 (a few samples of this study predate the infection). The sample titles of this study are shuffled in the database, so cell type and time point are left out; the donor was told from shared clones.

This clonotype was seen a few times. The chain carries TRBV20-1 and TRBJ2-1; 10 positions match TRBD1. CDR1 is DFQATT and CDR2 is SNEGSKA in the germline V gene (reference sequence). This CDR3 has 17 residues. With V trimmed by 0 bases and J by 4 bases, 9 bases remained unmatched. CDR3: CSARDGRGTGVYNEQFF. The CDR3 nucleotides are TGCAGTGCTAGAGATGGACGGGGGACAGGGGTATACAATGAGCAGTTCTTC.

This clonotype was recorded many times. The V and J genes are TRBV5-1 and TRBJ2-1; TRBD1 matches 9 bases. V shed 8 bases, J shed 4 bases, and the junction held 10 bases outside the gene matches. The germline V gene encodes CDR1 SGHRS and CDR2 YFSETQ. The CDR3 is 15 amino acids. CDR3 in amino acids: CASNSGTGLYNEQFF. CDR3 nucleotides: TGCGCCAGTAATTCCGGGACAGGGCTTTACAATGAGCAGTTCTTC.

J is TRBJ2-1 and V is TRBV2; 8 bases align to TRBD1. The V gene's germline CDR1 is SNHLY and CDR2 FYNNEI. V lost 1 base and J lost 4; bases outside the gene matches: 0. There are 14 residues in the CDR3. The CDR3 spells CASSEGTGYNEQFF. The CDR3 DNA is TGTGCCAGCAGTGAAGGGACAGGGTACAATGAGCAGTTCTTC. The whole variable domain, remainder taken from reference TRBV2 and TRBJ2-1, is EPEVTQTPSHQVTQMGQEVILRCVPISNHLYFYWYRQILGQKVEFLVSFYNNEISEKSEIFDDQFSVERPDGSNFTLKIRSTKLEDSAMYFCASSEGTGYNEQFFGPGTRLTVL.

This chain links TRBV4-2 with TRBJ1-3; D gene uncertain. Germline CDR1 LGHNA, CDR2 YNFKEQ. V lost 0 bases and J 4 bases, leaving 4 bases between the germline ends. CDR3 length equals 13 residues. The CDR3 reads CASSQDKGNTIYF. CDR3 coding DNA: TGTGCCAGCAGCCAAGATAAGGGAAACACCATATATTTT.

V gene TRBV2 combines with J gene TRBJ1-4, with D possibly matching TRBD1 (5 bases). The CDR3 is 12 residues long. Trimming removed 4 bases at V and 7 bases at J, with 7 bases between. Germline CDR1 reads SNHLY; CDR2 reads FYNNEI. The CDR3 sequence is CASSVRGEKLFF. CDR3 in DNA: TGTGCCAGCAGTGTGAGGGGTGAAAAACTGTTTTTT.